This T cell receptor (beta chain) was documented in a study of T cells after posttransplantation cyclophosphamide. This clone was found a few times. Its antigen is unknown. Peripheral blood was collected from the related graft donor on the marrow donation day. General observations from the study: TRB overlap between skin or GI tissue T cells and blood was limited. TRB clonality was highly associated with recipient CMV seropositivity and reactivation. Donor-recipient repertoire similarity was low at 1-2 months, rising over year one.

Per germline, CDR1 SGDLS and CDR2 YYNGEE. J gave up 4 bases and V 0 bases, and 4 bases lay outside the gene matches. The CDR3 runs to 14 residues. Using immunoSEQ multiplex PCR, the repertoire was profiled, and TCRdb retains in-frame clones only, with some absent. The sample consists of about 15,000 clones, approximately 83% of them appearing once. Sequences were obtained from memory CD4+ T cells sorted from PBMCs. This receptor was identified in a man in his fifties in good health, CMV-negative, and a related stem cell transplant donor. The chain links TRBV9 to TRBJ2-7; 7 positions match TRBD2. The CDR3 protein is CASSVAPGGYEQYF. CDR3 coding DNA: TGTGCCAGCAGCGTAGCCCCCGGGGGGTACGAGCAGTACTTC.